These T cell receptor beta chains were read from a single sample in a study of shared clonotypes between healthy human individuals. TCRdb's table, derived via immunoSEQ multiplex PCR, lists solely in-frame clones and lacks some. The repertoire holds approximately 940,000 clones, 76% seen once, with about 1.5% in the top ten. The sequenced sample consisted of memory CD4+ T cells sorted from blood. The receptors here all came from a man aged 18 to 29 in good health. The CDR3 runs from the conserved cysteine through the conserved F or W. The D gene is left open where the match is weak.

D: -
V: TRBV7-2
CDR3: CASSLGFSGNTIYF

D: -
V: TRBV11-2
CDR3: CASRLSGRTNQETQYF

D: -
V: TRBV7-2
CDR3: CASSLPTREQYF

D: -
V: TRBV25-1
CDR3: CASKTVDSGNTIYF

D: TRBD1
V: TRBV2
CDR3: CASKQGATGNTIYF

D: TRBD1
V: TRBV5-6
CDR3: CASSFDRGGNTIYF

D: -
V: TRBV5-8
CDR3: CASSLADGYTGELFF

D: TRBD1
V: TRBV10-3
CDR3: CAISEGQGNEKLFF

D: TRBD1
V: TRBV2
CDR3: CASSEPRGTDTIYF

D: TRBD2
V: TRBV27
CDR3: CASRGTSGTSYEQYF

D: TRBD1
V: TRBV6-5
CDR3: CASREQGVYGYTF

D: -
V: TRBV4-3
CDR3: CASTPRPDSQSGGELFF

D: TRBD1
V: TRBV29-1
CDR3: CSALDSQGYNEQFF

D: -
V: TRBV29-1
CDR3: CSSSLAVEQFF

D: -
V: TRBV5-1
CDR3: CASSLALGRDREKLFF

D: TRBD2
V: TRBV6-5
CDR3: CASSYSNGRVSEQYF

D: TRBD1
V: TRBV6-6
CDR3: CASSTTGDNEQYF

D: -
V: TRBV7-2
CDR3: CASSLVGGPGEQYF

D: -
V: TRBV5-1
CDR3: CASSLGSRGLQETQYF

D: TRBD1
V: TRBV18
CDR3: CASSPPGGTGGSEQYF

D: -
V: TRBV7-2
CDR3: CASSLSILGETQYF

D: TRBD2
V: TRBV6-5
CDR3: CASSYSSSGRVDTQYF